The clone carrying this TCR beta chain was found once. This record comes from a study of ipilimumab plus nivolumab after autologous stem cell transplantation. The CDR3 spans 15 residues. The germline V gene encodes CDR1 SGDLS and CDR2 YYNGEE. Deletions cut 3 bases from V and 5 bases from J, with 17 bases between. The repertoire was sequenced with immunoSEQ multiplex PCR; TCRdb's copy has only in-frame clones and lacks some. In the table there are more than 15,000 clones, just under 80% of which are singletons. Sequencing was performed on PBMCs, taken in a trial of ipilimumab plus nivolumab as post-transplant consolidation. The receptor was isolated from a male donor with diffuse large B-cell lymphoma. V usage is TRBV9 and J usage is TRBJ2-5; D perhaps matches TRBD1 (5 bases). The CDR3 region is CASSGAGLVRETQYF. DNA of the CDR3: TGTGCCAGCAGCGGTGCAGGGTTGGTTCGGGAGACCCAGTACTTC. Based on the CDR3 plus reference TRBV9 and TRBJ2-5, the full variable domain is DSGVTQTPKHLITATGQRVTLRCSPRSGDLSVYWYQQSLDQGLQFLIQYYNGEERAKGNILERFSAQQFPDLHSELNLSSLELGDSALYFCASSGAGLVRETQYFGPGTRLLVL.